This section outlines one T cell receptor beta chain sequence together with its context. Its antigen is currently unknown. The source of the sample is a study of immune evolution from preneoplasia to lung adenocarcinoma. Broader study findings: Later-stage lesions appeared to have more T cells, more diversity, less clonality. Top clone frequencies peaked in normal lung, apparently declining through invasive adenocarcinoma. KRAS-mutant nodules had the highest T cell clonality.

Clones were sequenced by immunoSEQ multiplex PCR, and TCRdb holds only the in-frame ones, with some missing. The sample consists of around 39,000 clones, roughly 74% of them appearing once. Resections took place in Japan or China from about 2014 to 2018. Germline lookup yields CDR1 SNHLY and CDR2 FYNNEI. The CDR3 consists of 12 residues. Trimming pared 4 bases from V and 9 bases from J, leaving 10 bases between. Source material: FFPE invasive lung adenocarcinoma tissue. The rearrangement uses TRBV2 and TRBJ2-1; tentatively, D is TRBD1 (5 bases). This TCR derives from a person in their sixties with lung adenocarcinoma. The CDR3 protein is CASSVGPGEQFF. CDR3 sequence (DNA): TGTGCCAGCAGTGTGGGGCCTGGTGAGCAGTTCTTC. Based on the CDR3 plus reference TRBV2 and TRBJ2-1, the full variable domain is EPEVTQTPSHQVTQMGQEVILRCVPISNHLYFYWYRQILGQKVEFLVSFYNNEISEKSEIFDDQFSVERPDGSNFTLKIRSTKLEDSAMYFCASSVGPGEQFFGPGTRLTVL.